This TCR beta chain was recorded in a study of blood T cell repertoires in COVID-19. Study details: Acute and convalescent COVID-19 samples came from the United States, Italy and Spain. Nucleic acid was either cDNA or gDNA, and it came from T cells, B-cell-depleted T cells, or PBMCs.

Under the authors' procedure: How many nucleated cells were present was estimated from reference gene primer amplification. Sequencing was performed with immunoSEQ multiplex PCR; in TCRdb, only in-frame clones are kept and a portion is missing. The DNA was the basis for D and trimming; V, J and clone size are from that table. The sample has under 300,000 clones; around nine tenths are singletons. J was trimmed by 8 bases and V by 4 bases; bases with no gene match: 9. CDR3 length: 15 residues. Germline assignment: CDR1 LGHNA and CDR2 YSLEER. Source material: peripheral blood. This receptor was obtained from a middle-aged woman who had recovered from COVID-19. This chain joins TRBV4-3 and TRBJ2-1; 9 bases line up with TRBD1. CDR3 DNA: TGCGCCAGCAGCCCGAGGACAGGGGTCGTGGATGAGCAGTTCTTC. Translated, it gives CASSPRTGVVDEQFF.